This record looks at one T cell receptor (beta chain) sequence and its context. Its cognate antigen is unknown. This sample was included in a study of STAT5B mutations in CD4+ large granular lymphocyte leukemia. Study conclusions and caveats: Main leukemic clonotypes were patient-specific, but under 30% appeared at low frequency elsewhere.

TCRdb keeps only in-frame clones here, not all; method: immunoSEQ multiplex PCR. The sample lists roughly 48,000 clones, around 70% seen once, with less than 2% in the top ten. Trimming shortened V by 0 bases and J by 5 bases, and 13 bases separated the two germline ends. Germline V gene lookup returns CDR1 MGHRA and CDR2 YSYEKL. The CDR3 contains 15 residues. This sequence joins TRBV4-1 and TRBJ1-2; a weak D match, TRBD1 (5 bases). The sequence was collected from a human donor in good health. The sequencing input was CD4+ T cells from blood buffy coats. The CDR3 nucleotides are TGCGCCAGCAGCCAAGATCCGGGGGAGGGATATGGCTACACCTTC. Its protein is CASSQDPGEGYGYTF.